The 26 T cell receptor beta chains below were found in one sample sequenced in a study of post-analysis software for immune sequencing data. Whole-study results and caveats: Patients used five TRBV segments, including TRBV5-6, TRBV5-1 and TRBV20-1, more often than controls.

The library was made from cDNA and included unique molecular identifiers. TCRdb processed the PCR reads anew with MiXCR; each CDR3 protein has one entry. This repertoire shows hundreds of thousands of distinct CDR3 sequences, approximately 50% found once; its top ten account for about 4.5%. Their specific antigens are unknown. The specimen sequenced was blood. These receptors all stem from a girl under 18 with multiple sclerosis.

The V and J genes are TRBV29-1 and TRBJ2-4; 7 nucleotides align to TRBD1. TRBJ2-7 explains the end of the DNA better; the J call may be wrong. Germline V gene data show CDR1 as SQVTM and CDR2 as ANQGSEA. The CDR3 length is 12 residues. The CDR3 here is CSVVRDSYEQYF. As DNA, the CDR3 is TGCAGCGTTGTGAGGGACAGCTACGAGCAGTACTTC.

The chain recombines TRBV29-1 with TRBJ2-3; D not resolved. The CDR3 totals 9 residues. Germline V lookup: CDR1 SQVTM, CDR2 ANQGSEA. The ends were cut back, 6 bases at V and 4 bases at J, with 2 bases in the middle. CDR3 amino acids: CSVSDTQYF. The CDR3 region has the DNA TGCAGCGTGTCAGATACGCAGTATTTT.

This clonotype was seen a few times. The rearrangement uses TRBV9 and TRBJ2-1, with D unresolved. CDR1 and CDR2 (germline): SGDLS, YYNGEE. Between the trimmed V and J ends, which lost 4 bases and 7 bases, there was a span of 12 bases. The CDR3 extends over 13 amino acids. CDR3 bases: TGTGCCAGCAGCCCCCCAGAGGCAAATGAGCAGTTCTTC. The encoded protein is CASSPPEANEQFF.

In this sample, this clonotype turned up once. The chain is built from TRBV5-1 and TRBJ2-5, with 10 bases aligning to TRBD1. Germline V gene lookup returns CDR1 SGHRS and CDR2 YFSETQ. The V and J ends lost 4 bases and 5 bases, in that order; junction bases with no gene match: 8. This CDR3 contains 15 residues. In DNA, the CDR3 is TGCGCCAGCAGCACCAGACAGGGGGCGGGGGAGACCCAGTACTTC. Its translation: CASSTRQGAGETQYF.

The V call is TRBV9, the J call TRBJ2-5; D assignment may be TRBD1 or TRBD2 (5 bases each). The CDR3 contains 13 residues. Trimming removed 3 bases from V and 11 bases from J, with 17 bases in between. Germline CDR1 SGDLS, CDR2 YYNGEE. CDR3 bases: TGTGCCAGCAGCGCAGGGACCTTCGGGGAGCAGTACTTC. This gives the protein CASSAGTFGEQYF.

This clonotype appeared a single time. The chain uses TRBV20-1 and TRBJ2-1, with no clear D. The CDR3 length is 13 residues. From germline, CDR1 is DFQATT and CDR2 SNEGSKA (reference sequence). The V gene lost 1 base and the J gene lost 6 bases, with 10 bases spanning the gap. This chain's CDR3 is CSARARLTNEQFF. DNA for the CDR3: TGCAGTGCTAGAGCCCGGTTGACCAATGAGCAGTTCTTC.

The rearrangement uses TRBV11-3 and TRBJ2-1; D might be TRBD1 or TRBD2, each matching 5 bases. CDR3 length equals 11 residues. Trimming pared 5 bases from V and 12 bases from J, leaving 11 bases between. Germline loops: CDR1 SGHNT, CDR2 YENEEA. CDR3 amino acids: CASSRGGGQFF. The CDR3 DNA follows: TGTGCCAGCAGCCGAGGTGGGGGGCAGTTCTTC.

V is TRBV29-1 and J is TRBJ1-1; TRBD1 might be the D (5 bases). V lost 7 bases and J lost 3, with 12 bases in between. The CDR3 loop spans 12 amino acids. CDR1 and CDR2 (germline): SQVTM, ANQGSEA. The CDR3 is CSALDRYTEAFF. The DNA of the CDR3 is TGCAGCGCGCTAGACAGATACACTGAAGCTTTCTTT.

This rearrangement joins TRBV20-1 to TRBJ2-7; 9 nucleotides line up with TRBD1. With V trimmed by 4 bases and J by 5 bases, 9 bases remained unmatched. CDR1 is DFQATT, CDR2 SNEGSKA, per germline (reference sequence). This CDR3 is built from 14 residues. The CDR3 DNA sequence: TGCAGTGCTACCTACAGGGGGCTTTTCGACGAGCAGTACTTC. Amino acids: CSATYRGLFDEQYF.

The chain joins TRBV7-2 to TRBJ2-3; tentative D call: TRBD2 (7 bases). The germline V gene has CDR1 SGHTA and CDR2 FQGNSA. This CDR3 region has 17 residues. Trimming removed 5 bases at V and 1 base at J, with 19 bases between. DNA for the CDR3: TGTGCCAGCAGCCTAAGAGGGGGGGCGGGGGGCACAGATACGCAGTATTTT. Translated, it gives CASSLRGGAGGTDTQYF.

The sample holds a few counts of this clonotype. The chain uses TRBV29-1 and TRBJ1-6; 9 bases map to TRBD1. The CDR3 extends over 14 amino acids. Germline assignment: CDR1 SQVTM and CDR2 ANQGSEA. The trim removed 7 bases at V and 6 bases at J, leaving 7 bases unmatched. CDR3 in DNA: TGCAGCGCTTGGACAGGGGAGGCTAATTCACCCCTCCACTTT. It translates to CSAWTGEANSPLHF.

This clonotype was counted only a few times. The chain has TRBV29-1 and TRBJ1-2; 12 bases align to TRBD1. The V segment lost 6 bases and the J segment 7 bases; nucleotides outside the gene matches: 12. CDR1 and CDR2 (germline): SQVTM, ANQGSEA. This CDR3 contains 15 residues. The CDR3 spells CSVVVGTGGGGGYTF. The DNA of the CDR3 is TGCAGCGTGGTCGTCGGGACAGGGGGCGGCGGTGGCTACACCTTC. Complete variable domain (other parts from reference TRBV29-1 and TRBJ1-2): SAVISQKPSRDICQRGTSLTIQCQVDSQVTMMFWYRQQPGQSLTLIATANQGSEATYESGFVIDKFPISRPNLTFSTLTVSNMSPEDSSIYLCSVVVGTGGGGGYTFGSGTRLTVV.

The chain combines TRBV7-2 with TRBJ2-3, with TRBD2 matching over 12 bases. J was trimmed by 7 bases and V by 0 bases; bases with no gene match: 5. The CDR3 is made up of 16 amino acids. Germline V lookup: CDR1 SGHTA, CDR2 FQGNSA. The CDR3 nucleotides read TGTGCCAGCAGCTTAGCGCTAGCGGGAGGGCTATATACGCAGTATTTT. Its translation is CASSLALAGGLYTQYF.

This clonotype has a count of ten or more. The chain links TRBV12-3 or TRBV12-4 to TRBJ1-2; D might be TRBD1 (6 bases). V was clipped by 1 base and J by 7 bases, with 10 bases between them. The CDR3 is 13 residues long. The chain's CDR3 is CASSLGGGGGYTF. The CDR3 DNA sequence: TGTGCCAGCAGTTTAGGCGGAGGGGGTGGCTACACCTTC.

V is TRBV5-1 and J is TRBJ2-1; D uncertain. The V end lost 0 bases, the J end lost 7 bases, and 11 bases lay between the germline ends. The CDR3 spans 14 residues. Per germline, CDR1 SGHRS and CDR2 YFSETQ. Here the CDR3 reads CASSLAPRWNEQFF. For the CDR3, the DNA is TGCGCCAGCAGCTTGGCCCCCCGATGGAATGAGCAGTTCTTC.

This rearrangement joins TRBV5-1 to TRBJ2-1; 9 bases align to TRBD2. CDR1 and CDR2 from the germline V gene are SGHRS and YFSETQ. Germline trimming cut 0 bases from V and 7 bases from J; bases unmatched to any gene: 8. This CDR3 is 16 amino acids long. The CDR3 DNA reads TGCGCCAGCAGCTTGGAGGCGGGAGGGCCTGGAAATGAGCAGTTCTTC. Its translation: CASSLEAGGPGNEQFF.

This clonotype was observed a few times. The chain uses TRBV12-3 or TRBV12-4 and TRBJ2-7; a weak D match, TRBD2 (6 bases). This CDR3 comprises 15 residues. V was clipped by 6 bases and J by 3 bases, with 18 bases between them. CDR3 coding DNA: TGTGCCAGCAGGCCTAGCGTCCCTGGTCGCTACGAGCAGTACTTC. Translation: CASRPSVPGRYEQYF.

The chain has TRBV25-1 and TRBJ2-5; D is possibly TRBD1 (5 bases). CDR1 and CDR2 from the germline V gene are MGHDK and SYGVNS. Trimming cost V 5 bases and J 5 bases, with 12 bases left between them. The CDR3 totals 13 residues. In DNA form, the CDR3 reads TGTGCCAGCAGTCTAGGGGTGAAGGAGACCCAGTACTTC. Its protein product is CASSLGVKETQYF.

The V gene is TRBV10-3, the J gene TRBJ1-1; a possible D gene is TRBD1 (5 bases). The CDR3 runs to 12 residues. V lost 6 bases to trimming and J lost 6 bases, with 11 bases between them. CDR1 is ENHRY, CDR2 SYGVKD, per germline. This CDR3 is CAISWGTAEAFF. In DNA form, the CDR3 reads TGTGCCATCAGCTGGGGCACAGCTGAAGCTTTCTTT.

This chain's CDR3 is CASSQPTRTDTQYF. In DNA form, the CDR3 reads TGCGCCAGCAGCCAACCGACTCGTACCGATACGCAGTATTTT. V is TRBV4-1 and J is TRBJ2-3; D remains unclear. This CDR3 has 14 residues. V lost 2 bases to trimming and J lost 6 bases, with 12 bases between them. Looked up from germline, CDR1 is MGHRA and CDR2 is YSYEKL.

This clonotype showed up just a few times. This chain uses TRBV5-5 with TRBJ1-5; possible D gene TRBD1, 5 bases. Germline-derived CDR1 and CDR2 are SGHKS and YYEKEE (reference sequence). The CDR3 has 13 residues. Trimming took 2 bases from V and 5 from J, leaving 8 bases between them. The CDR3 spells CASSFAGDQPQHF. The CDR3, as DNA: TGTGCCAGCAGCTTTGCGGGGGATCAGCCCCAGCATTTT.

The CDR3 region is CSARRVEGGYEQYF. The CDR3 DNA sequence: TGCAGTGCTAGACGGGTCGAGGGCGGGTACGAGCAGTACTTC. The V and J genes are TRBV20-1 and TRBJ2-7, with D perhaps TRBD2 (5 bases). CDR1 and CDR2 from the germline V gene are DFQATT and SNEGSKA (reference sequence). This CDR3 has 14 residues. V lost 2 bases and J 4 bases, leaving 15 bases between the germline ends.

V gene TRBV12-3 or TRBV12-4 combines with J gene TRBJ2-3, with D perhaps TRBD1 (6 bases). V was cut by 7 bases and J by 3 bases, with 14 bases left in between. CDR3 length: 14 amino acids. Here the CDR3 reads CASIHRERTDTQYF. In DNA, the CDR3 is TGTGCCAGCATCCACAGGGAGAGGACAGATACGCAGTATTTT.

This clonotype was found once. The rearrangement uses TRBV15 and TRBJ2-3; 13 positions match TRBD2. The V segment lost 0 bases and the J segment 6 bases; nucleotides outside the gene matches: 9. CDR1 is LNHNV, CDR2 YYDKDF, per germline (reference sequence). The CDR3 is made up of 18 amino acids. The CDR3, as DNA: TGTGCCACCAGCAGAGATCTGACTAGCGGGGGGCCCCCGGATACGCAGTATTTT. It translates to CATSRDLTSGGPPDTQYF. Complete variable domain (other parts from reference TRBV15 and TRBJ2-3): DAMVIQNPRYQVTQFGKPVTLSCSQTLNHNVMYWYQQKSSQAPKLLFHYYDKDFNNEADTPDNFQSRRPNTSFCFLDIRSPGLGDTAMYLCATSRDLTSGGPPDTQYFGPGTRLTVL.

The V and J genes are TRBV10-3 and TRBJ1-4; tentative D call: TRBD1 (6 bases). Germline-derived CDR1 and CDR2 are ENHRY and SYGVKD. The CDR3 runs 13 residues. V was pared by 3 bases and J by 6 bases, with 8 bases between. The CDR3 nucleotides are TGTGCCATCAGTGAAGGGGGGGATGAAAAACTGTTTTTT. Translation gives CAISEGGDEKLFF.

This clonotype was observed a handful of times. The genes are TRBV20-1 and TRBJ1-2; 12 bases fit TRBD1. Losses at the gene ends were 0 bases for V and 4 bases for J; bases not matched to a gene: 12. The CDR3 is made up of 18 amino acids. Germline V gene sequence: CDR1 DFQATT, CDR2 SNEGSKA (reference sequence). Written as DNA, the CDR3 is TGCAGTGCTAGAGATACTGGACGGGGACAGGGGGCCTCCTATGGCTACACCTTC. Translated: CSARDTGRGQGASYGYTF.